Following are 19 T cell receptor beta chains from one sample sequenced in a study of glioma-infiltrating T cells. The iRepertoire nested amplicon-rescue multiplex PCR amplified TCR alpha and beta CDR3s from RNA. MiXCR was run by TCRdb on the multiplex PCR reads, yielding one entry per CDR3 protein. This sample yields approximately 190,000 distinct CDR3 sequences, of which over 25% are seen a single time; 20% belongs to the top ten. The sequenced sample was glioma tissue, nonneoplastic brain tissue, or PBMCs (not recorded which). The receptors here all came from a human donor with low-grade glioma or glioblastoma, undergoing nonglioma brain surgery, or in good health (not recorded which).

In its sample, this clonotype was seen many times. This chain links TRBV24-1 with TRBJ2-3; possible D gene TRBD1, 6 bases. This CDR3 is 13 amino acids long. Trimming pared 2 bases from V and 5 bases from J, leaving 7 bases between. Germline lookup yields CDR1 KGHDR and CDR2 SFDVKD. The CDR3 is CATSDSDRDTQYF. CDR3 nucleotides: TGTGCCACCAGTGATTCGGACAGAGATACGCAGTATTTT.

The V and J genes are TRBV20-1 and TRBJ2-5; D tentatively reads TRBD1 or TRBD2 (5 bases each). The CDR3 length is 16 residues. Germline V gene lookup returns CDR1 DFQATT and CDR2 SNEGSKA (reference sequence). Trimming removed 6 bases from V and 5 bases from J, with 25 bases in between. CDR3 region: CSASTELGVTLETQYF. The CDR3 region has the DNA TGCAGTGCCAGCACGGAGTTGGGGGTCACTTTGGAGACCCAGTACTTC.

This clonotype was counted between two and nine times. The chain employs TRBV30 and TRBJ1-2; D not certain. Germline lookup yields CDR1 GTSNPN and CDR2 SVGIG (reference sequence). The CDR3 is 14 residues long. Trimming stripped 2 bases from V and 0 bases from J, with 10 bases between. The CDR3: CAWSPAGANYGYTF. For the CDR3, the DNA is TGTGCCTGGAGTCCCGCAGGAGCTAACTATGGCTACACCTTC.

This clonotype was counted only a few times. This may be a read error, as it is one base from a much larger clone. The chain carries TRBV20-1 and TRBJ2-5; no reliable D call. The CDR3 sequence is 14 residues long. The germline V gene has CDR1 DFQATT and CDR2 SNEGSKA (reference sequence). V was shortened by 1 base and J by 3 bases, with 12 bases between the two germline ends. The CDR3 spells CSARGGVDEETQYF. CDR3 in DNA: TGCAGTGCTAGAGGTGGAGTAGATGAAGAGACCCAGTACTTC.

With regard to this clonotype: One end of the junction is discordant with germline, which a read error may explain. The chain carries TRBV10-3 and TRBJ1-5; D call uncertain. This CDR3 contains 15 residues. From germline, CDR1 is ENHRY and CDR2 SYGVKD. The DNA for the CDR3 is TGTGCCATCAGTGAGGGTCGAACAGCATATCAGCCCCGGCATTTT. Translated: CAISEGRTAYQPRHF.

In the case of this clonotype: The germline gene is not matched at one end of the junction; a read error may be the cause. V usage is TRBV20-1 and J usage is TRBJ2-5; the D gene could be TRBD1 or TRBD2 (6 bases each). CDR3 length: 16 residues. Germline loops: CDR1 DFQATT, CDR2 SNEGSKA (reference sequence). CDR3 amino acids: CSARDWDGGGHETQYF. Here the CDR3 DNA reads TGCAGTGCAAGAGATTGGGACGGTGGGGGGCACGAGACCCAGTACTTC.

This clonotype was observed many times. V gene TRBV27 combines with J gene TRBJ1-2; D unresolved. Between the trimmed V and J ends, which lost 2 bases and 3 bases, there was a span of 7 bases. CDR1 and CDR2 (germline): MNHEY, SMNVEV (reference sequence). The CDR3 consists of 13 residues. In DNA form, the CDR3 reads TGTGCCAGCAGTTTAGGCCAATACTATGGCTACACCTTC. This sequence encodes CASSLGQYYGYTF.

A note on this clonotype: Being one base from a much bigger clone, this may be a read error. J is TRBJ2-5 and V is TRBV7-2; 13 bases map to TRBD2. The CDR3 covers 16 residues. Trimming took 4 bases from V and 2 from J; bases not matched to a gene: 4. Germline V CDR1 and CDR2: SGHTA, FQGNSA. CDR3 region: CASSSLGLAGQETQYF. The CDR3 DNA reads TGTGCCAGCAGCTCCCTGGGACTAGCGGGACAAGAGACCCAGTACTTC.

This clonotype has more than one count but fewer than ten. The chain joins TRBV5-1 to TRBJ1-2, with D hard to call. V lost 1 base and J lost 4, with 14 bases in between. CDR3 size: 15 residues. Germline CDR1 SGHRS, CDR2 YFSETQ. The chain's CDR3 is CASSLLGPGAYGYTF. The CDR3 DNA reads as TGCGCCAGCAGCTTGCTCGGTCCAGGTGCCTATGGCTACACCTTC.

With respect to this clonotype: The germline gene is not matched at one end of the junction; a read error may be the cause. The rearrangement joins TRBV6-1 to TRBJ2-1; tentative D call: TRBD2 (5 bases). In germline, CDR1 is MNHNS, CDR2 SASEGT. This CDR3 spans 15 amino acids. CDR3 sequence: CDSTRAGRGNNEQFF. Here the CDR3 DNA reads TGTGACAGCACGAGGGCCGGTCGCGGAAACAATGAGCAGTTCTTC.

This clonotype was found many times. A read error may account for a junction end that differs from germline. V usage is TRBV6-1 and J usage is TRBJ2-3; D is possibly TRBD2 (5 bases). The CDR3 has 14 residues. Per the germline V gene, CDR1 is MNHNS and CDR2 is SASEGT. In nucleotides, the CDR3 is TGTGCCAGCAGTGATGAGGGAGACACAGATACGCGGTATTTT. This codes for CASSDEGDTDTRYF.

As for this clonotype: At one of its ends the junction is not consistent with the germline gene, which may arise from a read error. The rearrangement links TRBV20-1 to TRBJ2-7, with D perhaps TRBD1 (6 bases). The germline gives CDR1 DFQATT, CDR2 SNEGSKA (reference sequence). The CDR3 is 15 residues long. This CDR3 is CNASLGAGEAYKQYF. The CDR3 DNA follows: TGCAATGCTAGTTTAGGTGCAGGGGAAGCCTACAAGCAGTACTTC.

Points on this clonotype: A read error is possible here, since a much larger clone lies one base away. The V and J genes are TRBV7-9 and TRBJ2-3, with TRBD2 as a possible D gene (6 bases). The length of the CDR3 is 12 residues. Per the germline V gene, CDR1 is SEHNR and CDR2 is FQNEAQ (reference sequence). The CDR3 protein is CVSAGLTDTQYF. The CDR3 DNA follows: TGTGTCAGCGCGGGACTCACAGATACGCAGTATTTT.

The table lists this clonotype with many counts. The V and J genes are TRBV6-1 and TRBJ2-7; TRBD2 aligns across 8 bases. The V segment lost 6 bases and the J segment 2 bases; nucleotides outside the gene matches: 6. The CDR3 is made up of 14 amino acids. Per the germline V gene, CDR1 is MNHNS and CDR2 is SASEGT. The CDR3 is CASRVPGLAYEQYF. DNA of the CDR3: TGTGCCAGCAGGGTCCCGGGACTAGCCTACGAGCAGTACTTC.

This clonotype was observed at least ten times. The genes are TRBV28 and TRBJ2-7, with 10 bases aligning to TRBD1. There are 15 residues in the CDR3. Germline values: CDR1 MDHEN, CDR2 SYDVKM. The V segment lost 5 bases and the J segment 5 bases; nucleotides outside the gene matches: 9. This CDR3 reads CASSGPGQGSDEQYF. Written as DNA, the CDR3 is TGTGCCAGCAGTGGACCGGGACAGGGGAGTGACGAGCAGTACTTC.

At least ten counts were recorded for this clonotype. The chain has TRBV27 and TRBJ2-3, with TRBD2 as a possible D gene (6 bases). CDR1 and CDR2 from the germline V gene are MNHEY and SMNVEV (reference sequence). Deletions cut 2 bases from V and 14 bases from J, with 23 bases between. The CDR3 consists of 15 residues. CDR3 sequence: CASSLRGSGTSAPYF. The CDR3 bases are TGTGCCAGCAGTTTACGCGGGTCCGGGACTTCGGCTCCGTATTTT.

This clonotype was counted many times. This chain connects TRBV6-6 to TRBJ1-1; 10 nucleotides align to TRBD1. The J segment lost 5 bases and the V segment lost 0 bases, leaving 15 bases of the junction unmatched. The CDR3 is 19 amino acids. Germline loops: CDR1 MNHNY, CDR2 SVGAGI (reference sequence). DNA for the CDR3: TGTGCCAGCAGTTACTCGAGAGACAGGGGGCGGGCGAGGAATACTGAAGCTTTCTTT. Translation gives CASSYSRDRGRARNTEAFF.

Many counts were recorded for this clonotype. The chain couples TRBV7-2 to TRBJ2-3; maybe TRBD1 (7 bases). Germline V gene data show CDR1 as SGHTA and CDR2 as FQGNSA. This CDR3 is 16 amino acids long. V lost 6 bases, J lost 7 bases, and 23 bases lay in between. The CDR3 nucleotides are TGTGCCAGCAGGCCCGCCGGGCAGGGGGGTAAGAATACGCAGTATTTT. Translated: CASRPAGQGGKNTQYF. The full variable domain, its missing parts supplied by reference TRBV7-2 and TRBJ2-3, is GAGVSQSPSNKVTEKGKDVELRCDPISGHTALYWYRQSLGQGLEFLIYFQGNSAPDKSGLPSDRFSAERTGGSVSTLTIQRTQQEDSAVYLCASRPAGQGGKNTQYFGPGTRLTVL.

The gene calls are TRBV19 and TRBJ2-1, with a weak D call TRBD2 (6 bases). The germline V gene has CDR1 LNHDA and CDR2 SQIVND (reference sequence). The V end was cut by 6 bases, the J end by 7 bases, with 22 bases between. The CDR3 is made up of 16 amino acids. The CDR3 loop reads CASRGTEKEKANEQFF. The CDR3 DNA sequence: TGTGCCAGTAGGGGGACTGAAAAAGAAAAGGCTAATGAGCAGTTCTTC.